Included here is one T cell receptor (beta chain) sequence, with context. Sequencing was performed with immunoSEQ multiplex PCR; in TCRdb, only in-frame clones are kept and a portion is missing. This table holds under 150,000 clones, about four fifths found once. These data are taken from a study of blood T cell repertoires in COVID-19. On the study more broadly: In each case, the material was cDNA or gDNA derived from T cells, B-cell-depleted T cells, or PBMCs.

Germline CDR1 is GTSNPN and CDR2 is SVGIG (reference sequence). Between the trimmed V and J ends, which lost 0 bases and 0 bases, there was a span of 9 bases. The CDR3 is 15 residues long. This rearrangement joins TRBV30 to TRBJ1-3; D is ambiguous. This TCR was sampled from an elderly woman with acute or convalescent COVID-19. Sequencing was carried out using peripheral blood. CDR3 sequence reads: CAWSVGWSSGNTIYF. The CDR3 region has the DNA TGTGCCTGGAGTGTAGGTTGGAGCTCTGGAAACACCATATATTTT.